This T cell receptor beta chain was retrieved from a study of blood T cell repertoires in COVID-19. Whole-study context: PBMCs, B-cell-depleted T cells, or T cells provided the cDNA or gDNA that made up the material.

This clone has just one count. This table comes from immunoSEQ multiplex PCR, and its TCRdb copy is limited to in-frame clones, with some not included. This table holds around 140,000 clones, over 75% found once. This CDR3 is built from 16 residues. Trimming took 1 base from V and 1 from J, leaving 12 bases between them. Per the germline V gene, CDR1 is LNHNV and CDR2 is YYDKDF (reference sequence). The V gene is TRBV15, the J gene TRBJ2-3; D gene unclear. Sequencing was performed on peripheral blood. The receptor was isolated from a human donor in a cohort sampled during active COVID-19. In DNA form, the CDR3 reads TGTGCCACCAGCAGAGCGGTCTCTTCCCGCACAGATACGCAGTATTTT. This encodes CATSRAVSSRTDTQYF. Using reference TRBV15 and TRBJ2-3 for the parts outside the CDR3, the full variable domain is DAMVIQNPRYQVTQFGKPVTLSCSQTLNHNVMYWYQQKSSQAPKLLFHYYDKDFNNEADTPDNFQSRRPNTSFCFLDIRSPGLGDTAMYLCATSRAVSSRTDTQYFGPGTRLTVL.